Listed below are T cell receptor beta chains from one sample, sequenced in a study of T cell repertoires in cytomegalovirus infection. TCRdb analysed the reads with MiXCR anew, one entry per CDR3 protein. The table lists some 940,000 distinct CDR3 sequences, about a third of them singletons. Their antigens are not known. The sample here was cultured CD8+ T cells from PBMCs, taken from culture after CMV antigen stimulation. The receptors here all came from a human donor in good health (CMV status not recorded). Some clones in this sample may be carry-over from other donors' samples. The CDR3 runs from the conserved cysteine through the conserved F or W. Each record gives: D gene, V gene, J gene, clone size, CDR3 protein, CDR3 DNA. A D gene is named only where the DNA matches it firmly. Size is stated for part of the rows, as once, few or many counts, or as a class when the clone is expanded.

TRBD2	TRBV6-1	TRBJ2-2	-	CASTHASGGPTGELFF	TGTGCCAGCACTCATGCTAGCGGGGGCCCCACCGGGGAGCTGTTTTTT
-	TRBV5-6	TRBJ2-7	-	CASSLPDRELYEQYF	TGTGCCAGCAGCCTTCCTGACAGAGAGCTATACGAGCAGTACTTC
-	TRBV6-2/TRBV6-3	TRBJ2-5	-	CASSYEELQETQYF	TGTGCCAGCAGTTACGAGGAGCTACAAGAGACCCAGTACTTC
-	TRBV7-9	TRBJ2-5	-	CASSRAGEWETQYF	TGTGCCAGCAGCCGAGCGGGTGAATGGGAGACCCAGTACTTC
-	TRBV9	TRBJ1-5	-	CASSVEQGDQPQHF	TGTGCCAGCAGCGTAGAACAGGGAGATCAGCCCCAGCATTTT
TRBD2	TRBV6-1	TRBJ2-3	-	CASSEFFGGATDTQYF	TGTGCCAGCAGTGAATTTTTCGGGGGGGCCACAGATACGCAGTATTTT
-	TRBV3-1	TRBJ1-2	-	CASSQGAELPQGYGYTF	TGTGCCAGCAGCCAAGGGGCTGAGTTGCCCCAGGGCTATGGCTACACCTTC
-	TRBV12-3/TRBV12-4	TRBJ2-1	-	CASSTGRIEQFF	TGTGCCAGCAGTACCGGACGCATCGAGCAGTTCTTC
TRBD1	TRBV10-3	TRBJ1-6	-	CAITPGGNSPLHF	TGTGCCATCACTCCAGGGGGTAATTCACCCCTCCACTTT
-	TRBV6-2/TRBV6-3	TRBJ1-2	few	CASSSEIDNYGYTF	TGTGCCAGCAGTTCCGAGATTGACAACTATGGCTACACCTTC
-	TRBV12-3/TRBV12-4	TRBJ2-7	-	CASSSTVTDFQEQYF	TGTGCCAGCAGTTCCACCGTGACCGACTTCCAGGAGCAGTACTTC
-	TRBV2	TRBJ2-4	few	CASSESSVGIQYF	TGTGCCAGCAGTGAAAGTAGCGTTGGCATTCAGTACTTC
TRBD1	TRBV2	TRBJ1-2	-	CASSEATTGDYGYTF	TGTGCCAGCAGTGAAGCCACGACAGGGGACTATGGCTACACCTTC
-	TRBV7-6	TRBJ2-7	-	CASSRTNSYEQYF	TGTGCCAGCAGCCGGACTAACTCCTACGAGCAGTACTTC
-	TRBV12-5	TRBJ1-4	-	CASARVSGEKLFF	TGTGCTAGTGCCAGAGTTTCGGGCGAAAAACTGTTTTTT
-	TRBV10-3	TRBJ1-4	-	CAISVNEGLGEKLFF	TGTGCCATCAGTGTTAATGAAGGGTTAGGCGAAAAACTGTTTTTT
-	TRBV7-2	TRBJ2-3	many	CASSYTRPDTQYF	TGTGCCAGCAGCTACACCCGGCCAGATACGCAGTATTTT
-	TRBV7-9	TRBJ2-7	-	CASSLLTGSDEQYF	TGTGCCAGCAGCTTACTCACAGGGAGCGACGAGCAGTACTTC
TRBD1	TRBV7-9	TRBJ1-3	-	CASSLRQGGGNTIYF	TGTGCCAGCAGCCTTCGACAGGGGGGCGGAAACACCATATATTTT
-	TRBV12-3/TRBV12-4	TRBJ1-2	-	CASTPSWSYTF	TGTGCCAGCACCCCTAGCTGGAGCTACACCTTC
TRBD2	TRBV28	TRBJ2-2	-	CASSLSRTSGPNTGELFF	TGTGCCAGCAGTTTATCCCGGACTAGCGGGCCGAACACCGGGGAGCTGTTTTTT
TRBD2	TRBV7-8	TRBJ2-5	-	CASSHGTSGAETQYF	TGTGCCAGCAGCCACGGGACTAGCGGGGCCGAGACCCAGTACTTC
-	TRBV5-5	TRBJ1-5	few	CASSLVAPNQPQHF	TGTGCCAGCAGCTTGGTGGCACCCAATCAGCCCCAGCATTTT
TRBD2	TRBV19	TRBJ2-7	-	CASQPGLAPTYEQYF	TGTGCCAGCCAACCGGGACTAGCGCCAACCTACGAGCAGTACTTC
-	TRBV12-3/TRBV12-4	TRBJ1-2	few	CASSSAVSDNYGYTF	TGTGCCAGCAGTTCGGCGGTTTCGGATAACTATGGCTACACCTTC
TRBD1	TRBV6-1	TRBJ2-5	few	CASRRMGQGAYETQYF	TGTGCCAGCAGGCGGATGGGACAGGGGGCTTACGAGACCCAGTACTTC
-	TRBV23-1	TRBJ1-1	-	CASSQSSPLNTEAFF	TGCGCCAGCAGTCAATCCTCACCCTTGAACACTGAAGCTTTCTTT
-	TRBV2	TRBJ2-2	-	CASNLLEGTGELFF	TGTGCCAGCAACCTACTCGAGGGCACCGGGGAGCTGTTTTTT
TRBD1	TRBV12-3/TRBV12-4	TRBJ1-2	-	CASSPPGGSGGYTF	TGTGCCAGCAGTCCCCCAGGGGGATCGGGTGGCTACACCTTC
-	TRBV4-1	TRBJ1-3	-	CASSQDRGAGNTIYF	TGCGCCAGCAGCCAAGATCGAGGGGCCGGAAACACCATATATTTT
-	TRBV12-3/TRBV12-4	TRBJ2-3	-	CASSFGQHTDTQYF	TGTGCCAGCAGTTTCGGGCAGCACACAGATACGCAGTATTTT
-	TRBV15	TRBJ2-1	-	CATSRVDSDSYNEQFF	TGTGCCACCAGCAGAGTGGACAGCGACTCCTACAATGAGCAGTTCTTC
TRBD2	TRBV4-1	TRBJ2-7	-	CASSPGTSGRLSYEQYF	TGCGCCAGCAGCCCGGGGACTAGCGGGCGCCTCTCCTACGAGCAGTACTTC
-	TRBV7-8	TRBJ2-2	-	CASSPSRDTGELFF	TGTGCCAGCAGCCCCAGTCGTGACACCGGGGAGCTGTTTTTT
-	TRBV6-8	TRBJ1-2	-	CASSYSIDLGRDGYTF	TGTGCCAGCAGTTACTCGATTGATCTGGGGCGGGATGGCTACACCTTC
-	TRBV24-1	TRBJ2-2	once	CATTQEGGELFF	TGTGCCACCACCCAGGAGGGCGGGGAGCTGTTTTTT
-	TRBV5-3	TRBJ2-2	few	CASSLEPLNTGELFF	TGTGCCAGCAGCTTGGAACCGCTAAACACCGGGGAGCTGTTTTTT
-	TRBV5-6	TRBJ1-4	few	CASSYVGKGDGLFF	TGTGCCAGCAGCTACGTGGGAAAAGGGGATGGACTGTTTTTT
-	TRBV20-1	TRBJ2-3	-	CSARRVGSRADTQYF	TGCAGTGCTAGGAGGGTGGGTTCTCGCGCAGATACGCAGTATTTT
TRBD1	TRBV5-4	TRBJ1-4	-	CASSLGQGAVGRFF	TGTGCCAGCAGCCTGGGACAGGGGGCTGTTGGAAGGTTTTTT
-	TRBV18	TRBJ2-5	-	CASSPTPRLETQYF	TGTGCCAGCTCACCGACGCCAAGGTTAGAGACCCAGTACTTC